The present entry profiles one TCR beta chain with its context. These data belong to a study of control samples from healthy donors and cancer patients. TCRdb keeps only in-frame clones here, not all; method: immunoSEQ multiplex PCR. The sample yields 95,000 to 110,000 clones, approximately 90% seen once. There are 12 residues in the CDR3. Unmatched junction bases numbered 4, after V lost 5 bases and J lost 8 bases. This TCR derives from a man aged 55 to 70 with lung cancer. The sequenced sample consisted of PBMCs. The rearrangement uses TRBV12-3 or TRBV12-4 and TRBJ1-1; 8 positions agree with TRBD1. The CDR3 spells CASSDRGVEAFF. For the CDR3, the DNA is TGTGCCAGCAGTGACAGGGGAGTCGAAGCTTTCTTT.